Each of the 20 T cell receptor beta chains below was sequenced from the same sample in a study of cytomegalovirus exposure and HLA in healthy donors. It was with 60 Vbeta and 13 Jbeta primers that the PCR ran. Some clones are missing from TCRdb's copy, which holds only in-frame ones; the method was immunoSEQ multiplex PCR. The table records roughly 140,000 clones, roughly 9.4% of them present only once. Sequenced sample: PBMCs. These receptor sequences come from a male donor in good health and CMV-seronegative.

The gene calls are TRBV7-8 and TRBJ2-1, with TRBD2 matching 14 bases. The junction had 10 bases not matched to a gene; V was cut back by 4 bases and J by 8 bases. CDR1 and CDR2 from the germline V gene are SGHVS and FQNEAQ. CDR3 length: 17 amino acids. CDR3: CASSWEGTSGSGDEQFF. DNA of the CDR3: TGTGCCAGCAGCTGGGAGGGGACTAGCGGGAGTGGCGATGAGCAGTTCTTC.

Only a few counts were recorded for this clone. The chain has TRBV7-9 and TRBJ1-3; TRBD1 is a possible D gene (6 bases). The V gene lost 6 bases and the J gene lost 8 bases, with 23 bases spanning the gap. The CDR3 runs 16 residues. Germline values: CDR1 SEHNR, CDR2 FQNEAQ (reference sequence). CDR3 in DNA: TGTGCCAGCAGTTCGAACAGGGAAAGTCACAGGGACACCATATATTTT. Its translation: CASSSNRESHRDTIYF.

This clone was seen a few times. The chain carries TRBV27 and TRBJ2-7, with a tentative D call TRBD1 (5 bases). The V and J ends lost 0 bases and 2 bases respectively, with 14 bases between them. The germline V gene has CDR1 MNHEY and CDR2 SMNVEV (reference sequence). CDR3 size: 16 residues. The CDR3 reads CASSLSQGYRTYEQYF. CDR3 in DNA: TGTGCCAGCAGTTTATCTCAGGGTTACCGGACCTACGAGCAGTACTTC.

This clone has just a few counts. The V gene is TRBV2, the J gene TRBJ1-5; 12 nucleotides align to TRBD1. V shed 6 bases and J 6 bases; nucleotides not matched to a gene: 6. This CDR3 contains 15 residues. CDR1 and CDR2 (germline): SNHLY, FYNNEI. DNA for the CDR3: TGTGCCAGCAGCGGGACAGGGGGCCGGGGTCAGCCCCAGCATTTT. Amino acids: CASSGTGGRGQPQHF. Full variable domain (rest looked up from reference TRBV2 and TRBJ1-5): EPEVTQTPSHQVTQMGQEVILRCVPISNHLYFYWYRQILGQKVEFLVSFYNNEISEKSEIFDDQFSVERPDGSNFTLKIRSTKLEDSAMYFCASSGTGGRGQPQHFGDGTRLSIL.

In its sample, this clone was seen a few times. The gene calls are TRBV7-6 and TRBJ1-1; D perhaps matches TRBD1 (5 bases). CDR1 is SGHVS, CDR2 FNYEAQ, per germline. Trimming took off 1 base at V and 6 bases at J, with 9 bases between the two ends. The CDR3 extends over 13 amino acids. The CDR3 region is CASSLGPGAEAFF. CDR3 nucleotide sequence: TGTGCCAGCAGCTTAGGTCCGGGGGCTGAAGCTTTCTTT.

The chain has TRBV9 and TRBJ1-4; weak D call: TRBD1 (6 bases). This CDR3 is 15 amino acids long. V was cut by 3 bases and J by 8 bases, with 17 bases left in between. Germline assignment: CDR1 SGDLS and CDR2 YYNGEE. In nucleotides, the CDR3 is TGTGCCAGCAGCGCTGGACAGCCCGGCAACGAAAAACTGTTTTTT. Amino acid sequence: CASSAGQPGNEKLFF.

This clone came up a few times. This chain links TRBV27 with TRBJ2-3, with 9 nucleotides matching TRBD1. The germline gives CDR1 MNHEY, CDR2 SMNVEV (reference sequence). V shed 6 bases, J shed 4 bases, and the junction held 5 bases outside the gene matches. The CDR3 extends over 14 amino acids. The CDR3 here is CASRGTGRSDTQYF. The CDR3 coding sequence is TGTGCCAGCAGAGGGACAGGGAGGTCAGATACGCAGTATTTT.

This clone was found a few times. The chain carries TRBV29-1 and TRBJ2-7, with 9 bases identical to TRBD2. Germline V gives CDR1 SQVTM, CDR2 ANQGSEA. J was trimmed by 3 bases and V by 2 bases; bases with no gene match: 5. CDR3 size: 14 residues. The CDR3 DNA follows: TGCAGCGTTGAACTAGCGGGACTTCTCTACGAGCAGTACTTC. This encodes CSVELAGLLYEQYF.

V is TRBV25-1 and J is TRBJ2-2; D is unresolved. Trimming took 1 base from V and 8 from J, leaving 11 bases between them. This CDR3 has 14 amino acids. Germline CDR1 and CDR2: MGHDK and SYGVNS. In DNA form, the CDR3 reads TGTGCCAGCAGTGAATCTGCGATCACGGGGGAGCTGTTTTTT. Translated, it gives CASSESAITGELFF.

The chain is built from TRBV28 and TRBJ1-2, with no clear D. Germline CDR1 MDHEN, CDR2 SYDVKM. V lost 9 bases and J 5 bases, leaving 22 bases between the germline ends. This CDR3 contains 15 residues. Written as DNA, the CDR3 is TGTGCCAGTTCCAACGGGAGGGAATTAGAATATGGCTACACCTTC. Its translation is CASSNGRELEYGYTF.

This chain uses TRBV11-2 with TRBJ2-2, with 9 bases identical to TRBD1. The J segment lost 6 bases and the V segment lost 3 bases, leaving 14 bases of the junction unmatched. The length of the CDR3 is 18 residues. The germline gives CDR1 SGHAT, CDR2 FQNNGV. The CDR3 bases are TGTGCCAGCAGCTTCACCGCGAGAGACAGGGGGGGATCCGGGGAGCTGTTTTTT. The encoded protein is CASSFTARDRGGSGELFF.

This clone was counted only a few times. The V and J genes are TRBV28 and TRBJ2-7; 8 positions agree with TRBD1. Germline V gene sequence: CDR1 MDHEN, CDR2 SYDVKM. This CDR3 contains 14 residues. V gave up 5 bases and J gave up 6 bases; unmatched junction bases: 9. The CDR3 loop is CASSPWTGILEQYF. The CDR3, as DNA: TGTGCCAGCAGTCCCTGGACAGGGATACTCGAGCAGTACTTC.

V and J are TRBV2 and TRBJ2-5, with D possibly matching TRBD1 (6 bases). Looked up from germline, CDR1 is SNHLY and CDR2 is FYNNEI. CDR3 length: 13 residues. V was clipped by 8 bases and J by 1 base, with 11 bases between them. The CDR3 coding sequence is TGTGCCAGCGTCCAGGGGCGCCAAGAGACCCAGTACTTC. Its protein product is CASVQGRQETQYF.

This clone came up a few times. The chain carries TRBV9 and TRBJ2-3; TRBD1 agrees at 7 bases. The germline CDR1 and CDR2 sequences are SGDLS and YYNGEE. J lost 2 bases, V lost 0 bases, and 9 bases had no gene match. This CDR3 is built from 17 residues. CDR3: CASSVDQIRGFTDTQYF. The CDR3 DNA is TGTGCCAGCAGCGTAGATCAAATCAGGGGGTTCACAGATACGCAGTATTTT.

This clone turned up a few times. The chain links TRBV28 to TRBJ2-2; 9 nucleotides line up with TRBD1. CDR3 length: 16 amino acids. Unmatched junction bases numbered 8, after V lost 6 bases and J lost 3 bases. Germline V gives CDR1 MDHEN, CDR2 SYDVKM. CDR3 amino acids: CASSPRGQGYTGELFF. The CDR3 DNA is TGTGCCAGCAGCCCGAGAGGACAGGGGTACACCGGGGAGCTGTTTTTT. Full variable domain (outside the CDR3, taken from reference TRBV28 and TRBJ2-2): DVKVTQSSRYLVKRTGEKVFLECVQDMDHENMFWYRQDPGLGLRLIYFSYDVKMKEKGDIPEGYSVSREKKERFSLILESASTNQTSMYLCASSPRGQGYTGELFFGEGSRLTVL.

This clone turned up a few times. The chain combines TRBV5-6 with TRBJ2-3; possible D gene TRBD1, 7 bases. The CDR3 has 17 amino acids. Germline V gives CDR1 SGHDT, CDR2 YYEEEE. V was pared by 5 bases and J by 1 base, with 20 bases between. Written as DNA, the CDR3 is TGTGCCAGCAGTGCCCTGGAGTCAGGGGGGCGCACAGATACGCAGTATTTT. Its translation is CASSALESGGRTDTQYF. Looking up the rest from reference TRBV5-6 and TRBJ2-3 gives the full variable domain: DAGVTQSPTHLIKTRGQQVTLRCSPKSGHDTVSWYQQALGQGPQFIFQYYEEEERQRGNFPDRFSGHQFPNYSSELNVNALLLGDSALYLCASSALESGGRTDTQYFGPGTRLTVL.

V and J are TRBV7-2 and TRBJ2-2, with D possibly being TRBD2 (7 bases). The CDR3 sequence is 15 residues long. Germline values: CDR1 SGHTA, CDR2 FQGNSA. V lost 5 bases and J lost 6, with 16 bases in between. This CDR3 is CASSTLRGGPGELFF. The CDR3 nucleotides are TGTGCCAGCAGCACACTAAGGGGGGGCCCCGGGGAGCTGTTTTTT.

The genes are TRBV2 and TRBJ2-1; no definite D call. Germline-derived CDR1 and CDR2 are SNHLY and FYNNEI. The length of the CDR3 is 12 residues. Trimming cost V 3 bases and J 10 bases, with 10 bases left between them. The CDR3 DNA reads as TGTGCCAGCAGTGACGCTAGAAGGGAGCAGTTCTTC. Translated, it gives CASSDARREQFF.

As to this clone: An end of the junction differs from the germline gene, which may be a read error. This chain uses TRBV7-2 with TRBJ2-5; 7 bases are a match to TRBD2. The CDR3 consists of 14 residues. Germline V lookup: CDR1 SGHTA, CDR2 FQGNSA. The CDR3 loop reads CVSTTSMWGETQYF. The CDR3 DNA follows: TGTGTCAGCACGACTAGCATGTGGGGGGAGACCCAGTACTTC.

The rearrangement links TRBV7-2 to TRBJ1-4; 7 bases align to TRBD1. V trimming: 1 base; J trimming: 7 bases; junction bases outside the gene matches: 6. The CDR3 is 15 amino acids. Germline V gene sequence: CDR1 SGHTA, CDR2 FQGNSA. CDR3 nucleotides: TGTGCCAGCAGCTTAGTGGGGCAGGGGGTTGAAAAACTGTTTTTT. Encoded protein: CASSLVGQGVEKLFF.